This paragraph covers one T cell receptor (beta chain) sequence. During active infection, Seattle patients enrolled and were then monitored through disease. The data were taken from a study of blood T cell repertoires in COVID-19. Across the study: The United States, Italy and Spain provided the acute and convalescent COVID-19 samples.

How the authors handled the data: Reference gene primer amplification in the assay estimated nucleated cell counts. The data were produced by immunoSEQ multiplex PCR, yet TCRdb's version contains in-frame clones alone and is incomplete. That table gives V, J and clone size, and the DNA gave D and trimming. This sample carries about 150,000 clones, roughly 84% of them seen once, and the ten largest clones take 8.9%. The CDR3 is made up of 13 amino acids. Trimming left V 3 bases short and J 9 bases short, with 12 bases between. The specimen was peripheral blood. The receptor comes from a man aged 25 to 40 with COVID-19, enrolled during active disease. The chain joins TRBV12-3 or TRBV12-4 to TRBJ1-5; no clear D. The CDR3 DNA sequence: TGTGCCAGCAGTTTCACCACAGACGGGCCCCAGCATTTT. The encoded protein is CASSFTTDGPQHF.